The 26 T cell receptor beta chains presented below share a single source sample, sequenced in a study of blood T cell repertoires in COVID-19. This table comes from immunoSEQ multiplex PCR, and its TCRdb copy is limited to in-frame clones, with some not included. The sample gives about 64,000 clones, roughly four fifths of which show up once; around 14% is in the top ten. Sequenced sample: peripheral blood. The origin of the receptors is an elderly man with acute or convalescent COVID-19.

This chain connects TRBV4-1 to TRBJ1-6, with 9 bases fitting TRBD1. Germline CDR1 and CDR2: MGHRA and YSYEKL. V shed 4 bases and J 11 bases; nucleotides not matched to a gene: 9. The CDR3 has 15 residues. CDR3 amino acids: CASSRGQGIGAPLHF. In DNA, the CDR3 is TGCGCCAGCAGCCGAGGACAGGGGATCGGGGCACCCCTCCACTTT.

V usage is TRBV1 and J usage is TRBJ1-3. TRBV1 is a pseudogene segment. CDR3 length: 17 residues. CDR3 residues: CTSSPSSGGFRANTIYF. As DNA, the CDR3 is TGCACCAGCAGCCCCTCCTCGGGAGGGTTTCGGGCGAACACCATATATTTT.

V gene TRBV23-1 combines with J gene TRBJ1-2; D is unclear. TRBV23-1 has ORF status, its function being uncertain. Trimming removed 4 bases at V and 6 bases at J, with 15 bases between. The CDR3 spans 14 residues. The CDR3 sequence: CASSLQTRNDGYTF. Here the CDR3 DNA reads TGCGCCAGCAGTCTCCAGACGAGGAACGATGGCTACACCTTC.

The chain employs TRBV29-1 and TRBJ2-1, with D possibly matching TRBD1 (5 bases). The length of the CDR3 is 15 residues. Germline CDR1 SQVTM, CDR2 ANQGSEA. Trimming left V 7 bases short and J 2 bases short, with 18 bases between. The CDR3 reads CSARQGSSAYNEQFF. In DNA form, the CDR3 reads TGCAGCGCCCGGCAGGGTTCAAGCGCCTACAATGAGCAGTTCTTC.

This clone was seen a few times. V usage is TRBV14 and J usage is TRBJ2-5; D gene uncertain. V lost 3 bases, J lost 5 bases, and 13 bases lay in between. CDR3 length equals 14 residues. Per the germline V gene, CDR1 is SGHDN and CDR2 is FVKESK. DNA of the CDR3: TGTGCCAGCAGCCATTACGTCCTCCGGGAGACCCAGTACTTC. Translation gives CASSHYVLRETQYF.

The V and J genes are TRBV6-5 and TRBJ2-7, with D unclear. Per the germline V gene, CDR1 is MNHEY and CDR2 is SVGAGI. The CDR3 runs to 11 residues. V was cut by 4 bases and J by 2 bases, with 3 bases left in between. The CDR3 bases are TGTGCCAGCAGTTCCACCTACGAGCAGTACTTC. It is translated as CASSSTYEQYF.

This clone has just one count. The chain employs TRBV5-4 and TRBJ2-5; TRBD1 might be the D (6 bases). The germline V and J ends were trimmed by 5 bases and 2 bases, with 13 bases remaining between them. CDR3 length: 14 amino acids. The germline CDR1 and CDR2 sequences are SGHNT and YYREEE (reference sequence). CDR3 sequence reads: CASSRQANQETQYF. The CDR3 DNA is TGTGCCAGCAGTAGACAGGCTAATCAAGAGACCCAGTACTTC.

The chain is built from TRBV6-5 and TRBJ2-7; D is unclear. Per germline, CDR1 MNHEY and CDR2 SVGAGI. V lost 6 bases to trimming and J lost 2 bases, with 14 bases between them. This CDR3 spans 14 amino acids. CDR3 DNA: TGTGCCAGCAGAAAACAGACATCACCCTACGAGCAGTACTTC. Its protein is CASRKQTSPYEQYF.

V usage is TRBV14 and J usage is TRBJ1-1; 9 positions agree with TRBD1. The CDR3 consists of 13 residues. The V gene end was trimmed by 4 bases and the J gene end by 6 bases; junction bases not matched to a gene: 3. The germline V gene has CDR1 SGHDN and CDR2 FVKESK. The CDR3 DNA is TGTGCCAGCAGCCTACGACAGGGGGCTGAAGCTTTCTTT. This translates into CASSLRQGAEAFF.

V gene TRBV12-3 or TRBV12-4 combines with J gene TRBJ1-1, with 9 bases lining up with TRBD1. The CDR3 runs to 13 residues. After removal of 7 bases from V and 11 bases from J, the junction contained 11 bases not matched to a gene. Here the CDR3 DNA reads TGTGCCAGCACCGAACTAACAGGGGGCGCGGCTTTCTTT. Its translation: CASTELTGGAAFF.

This clone was observed once. The CDR3 loop reads CASSPGQTNTEAFF. The CDR3 nucleotides read TGTGCCAGCAGCCCGGGACAGACGAACACTGAAGCTTTCTTT. The genes are TRBV7-3 and TRBJ1-1; the match to TRBD1 covers 7 bases. Germline V gives CDR1 SGHTA, CDR2 FQGTGA. The ends lost 5 bases at V and 1 base at J; junction bases unmatched: 4. This CDR3 region has 14 residues.

This rearrangement joins TRBV7-2 to TRBJ1-3, with D hard to call. Trimming took 5 bases from V and 0 from J, leaving 14 bases between them. This CDR3 spans 16 amino acids. CDR1 is SGHTA, CDR2 FQGNSA, per germline. The CDR3 sequence is CASSLRRGNSGNTIYF. The CDR3 DNA sequence: TGTGCCAGCAGCCTAAGGCGGGGAAACTCTGGAAACACCATATATTTT.

The chain carries TRBV7-8 and TRBJ2-7; TRBD1 agrees at 7 bases. The germline V gene encodes CDR1 SGHVS and CDR2 FQNEAQ. The CDR3 length is 14 residues. V lost 5 bases, J lost 3 bases, and 7 bases stayed unmatched. CDR3: CASSPLAGGYEQYF. CDR3 DNA sequence: TGTGCCAGCAGCCCCTTAGCAGGGGGCTACGAGCAGTACTTC.

J is TRBJ2-2 and V is TRBV4-1; tentative D call: TRBD2 (5 bases). Germline CDR1 MGHRA, CDR2 YSYEKL. Trimming pared 1 base from V and 4 bases from J, leaving 10 bases between. The CDR3 contains 15 residues. The CDR3 spells CASSQAAGGTGELFF. The CDR3 nucleotides read TGCGCCAGCAGCCAAGCAGCAGGAGGCACCGGGGAGCTGTTTTTT.

V usage is TRBV11-2 and J usage is TRBJ1-6; weak D call: TRBD1 (5 bases). CDR1 SGHAT and CDR2 FQNNGV come from the germline V gene. V was clipped by 0 bases and J by 10 bases, with 10 bases between them. This CDR3 is 14 amino acids long. CDR3 sequence (DNA): TGTGCCAGCAGCTTAGAGGGGCTGGGGTCACCCCTCCACTTT. It is translated as CASSLEGLGSPLHF.

The V and J genes are TRBV2 and TRBJ1-5; D gene ambiguous. V lost 2 bases and J lost 8, with 16 bases in between. Germline V gene lookup returns CDR1 SNHLY and CDR2 FYNNEI. The CDR3 runs to 15 residues. CDR3: CASSESVGSPEPQHF. CDR3 DNA: TGTGCCAGCAGTGAATCGGTGGGGAGTCCGGAGCCCCAGCATTTT.

This rearrangement joins TRBV10-3 to TRBJ1-2; D may be TRBD1 (5 bases). Germline values: CDR1 ENHRY, CDR2 SYGVKD. The CDR3 is made up of 12 amino acids. V was cut by 2 bases and J by 10 bases, with 11 bases left in between. Here the CDR3 DNA reads TGTGCCATCAGTGAGACTGGGGACTCCTACACCTTC. This sequence encodes CAISETGDSYTF.

This sequence joins TRBV4-1 and TRBJ2-5, with D maybe TRBD1 (5 bases). Per the germline V gene, CDR1 is MGHRA and CDR2 is YSYEKL. Trimming stripped 2 bases from V and 5 bases from J, with 18 bases between. The CDR3 loop spans 16 amino acids. CDR3 in amino acids: CASSQTQGARRETQYF. In DNA form, the CDR3 reads TGCGCCAGCAGCCAAACCCAAGGGGCCAGACGGGAGACCCAGTACTTC.

The V call is TRBV19, the J call TRBJ2-7, with 7 bases that match TRBD1. J was trimmed by 5 bases and V by 6 bases; bases with no gene match: 13. Germline CDR1 and CDR2: LNHDA and SQIVND (reference sequence). This CDR3 region has 15 residues. Here the CDR3 reads CASSKGATGRDEQYF. Written as DNA, the CDR3 is TGTGCCAGTAGCAAAGGGGCGACAGGGCGGGACGAGCAGTACTTC.

This chain links TRBV5-1 with TRBJ2-1, with TRBD2 identical over 7 bases. In germline, CDR1 is SGHRS, CDR2 YFSETQ. CDR3 size: 15 residues. Trimming removed 0 bases from V and 3 bases from J; junction bases left unmatched: 3. The CDR3 DNA reads TGCGCCAGCAGCTTGGGCCCGGGGGGCTACAATGAGCAGTTCTTC. Protein: CASSLGPGGYNEQFF.

The chain is built from TRBV5-4 and TRBJ1-1, with 10 bases matching TRBD1. The CDR3 covers 15 residues. V lost 1 base, J lost 7 bases, and 7 bases stayed unmatched. CDR1 and CDR2 from the germline V gene are SGHNT and YYREEE (reference sequence). The CDR3 region is CASSLRLGDRGEAFF. CDR3 coding DNA: TGTGCCAGCAGCTTGAGACTAGGGGACAGGGGTGAAGCTTTCTTT.

This clone was observed once. V usage is TRBV2 and J usage is TRBJ2-1; 7 bases are a match to TRBD2. Trimming at V came to 7 bases and at J to 6 bases, leaving 6 bases not matched to a gene. CDR3 length: 13 amino acids. Germline CDR1 SNHLY, CDR2 FYNNEI. The DNA for the CDR3 is TGTGCCAGCACCCTGGGGGGGGGCAATGAGCAGTTCTTC. This encodes CASTLGGGNEQFF.

The chain joins TRBV5-5 to TRBJ1-5; possible D gene TRBD1, 5 bases. CDR1 SGHKS and CDR2 YYEKEE come from the germline V gene (reference sequence). The CDR3 totals 14 residues. Trimming removed 1 base from V and 4 bases from J, with 9 bases in between. The DNA of the CDR3 is TGTGCCAGCAGCTTGTTAACAGGAAATCAGCCCCAGCATTTT. Its translation is CASSLLTGNQPQHF.

A few counts support this clone. V and J are TRBV19 and TRBJ1-4; D gene unclear. Germline V gene lookup returns CDR1 LNHDA and CDR2 SQIVND (reference sequence). V lost 1 base and J 10 bases, leaving 16 bases between the germline ends. This CDR3 region has 15 residues. The DNA for the CDR3 is TGTGCCAGTAGTATAGCTTCCGAACCGATCGGAAAACTGTTTTTT. Its translation is CASSIASEPIGKLFF.

V and J are TRBV12-2 and TRBJ2-1; TRBD2, as called in the table, went unchecked against the DNA. TRBV12-2 is tagged as a pseudogene. This CDR3 region has 18 residues. The CDR3 DNA is TGTGCAAGTCGCTTACCTCATGGCGGGAGACAGATGTACAATGAGCAGTTCTTC. This sequence encodes CASRLPHGGRQMYNEQFF.

J is TRBJ1-6 and V is TRBV3-1 (or the pseudogene TRBV3-2), with D possibly TRBD1 on 5 matching bases. Germline CDR1 LGHDT, CDR2 YNNKEL (reference sequence). V lost 6 bases and J 10 bases, leaving 16 bases between the germline ends. The CDR3 spans 14 residues. This CDR3 is CASSPRQGRSPLHF. DNA for the CDR3: TGTGCCAGCAGTCCAAGGCAGGGCCGCTCACCCCTCCACTTT.